This T cell receptor beta chain was identified in a study of T-cell reconstitution after alpha-beta-depleted transplantation in children. This clonotype has more than one count but fewer than ten. V was shortened by 4 bases and J by 3 bases, with 7 bases between the two germline ends. This CDR3 has 13 residues. Germline lookup yields CDR1 MNHEY and CDR2 SVGEGT. The TCRbeta library incorporated unique molecular identifiers. TCRdb analysed the PCR reads with MiXCR anew, one entry per CDR3 protein. The sample holds hundreds of thousands of distinct CDR3 sequences, about 9.5% seen once. The chain recombines TRBV6-2 or TRBV6-3 with TRBJ2-1; D ambiguous. The origin of this receptor is a human donor who donated a stem cell graft to a child with acute lymphoblastic leukemia. Here the sequenced sample was PBMCs from the stem cell graft donor, taken from the stem cell graft. The CDR3, as DNA: TGTGCCAGCAGTTCTTTTCACTACAATGAGCAGTTCTTC. It codes for CASSSFHYNEQFF.